These T cell receptor beta chains were read from a single sample in a study of T cell clusters in autoimmune cytopenias. TCRdb reprocessed the multiplex PCR reads and stores each CDR3 protein as one record, lacking DNA. This sample contains several thousand distinct CDR3 sequences. This same sample was also taken into another study, of T cell repertoires in aging, cancer and after chemotherapy.

Sample: peripheral blood. Every receptor here comes from a human donor with an autoimmune cytopenia or autoimmune hepatitis (not recorded which). Each CDR3 is given with its conserved first and last residue. The order of the fields is clone size, V gene, J gene, CDR3 protein. Size is stated for part of the rows, as once, few or many counts, or as a class when the clone is expanded.

NA,TRBV6-5,TRBJ2-3,CASSVLAGGPLDTQYF
NA,TRBV19,TRBJ2-6,CASNRDRANVLTF
NA,TRBV11-3,TRBJ2-4,CASSLELSQGGHIQYF
NA,TRBV13,TRBJ1-2,CASSLDRGRKNTF
NA,TRBV29-1,TRBJ1-1,CSASYGGNTEAFF
NA,TRBV27,TRBJ2-7,CASSPPGLAGREQYF
NA,TRBV6-5,TRBJ2-3,CASSYSLGSLAGGPRDTQYF
medium-sized,TRBV29-1,TRBJ2-7,CSVEEQGVEQYF
NA,TRBV11-3,TRBJ2-7,CASSLLSGGADYEQYF
NA,TRBV11-3,TRBJ2-7,CASSFIGQGVYGQYF
NA,TRBV6-2/TRBV6-3,TRBJ2-1,CASSYSRDSPYNEQFF
NA,TRBV7-2,TRBJ2-3,CASSLRGGLVDTQYF
NA,TRBV7-2,TRBJ2-3,CASSPRQGGSTDTQYF
NA,TRBV7-9,TRBJ1-5,CASSEHSGQPQHF
NA,TRBV7-2,TRBJ1-2,CASSLLGRNYGYTF
medium-sized,TRBV29-1,TRBJ2-3,CSVFPVDGDTQYF
NA,TRBV10-3,TRBJ2-7,CAIKSRGSHEQYF
NA,TRBV19,TRBJ2-1,CASSLGQTSNEQFF
NA,TRBV6-1,TRBJ2-3,CASSEYWAPDDTQYF
NA,TRBV6-1,TRBJ1-5,CASSEMGGGQPQHF
NA,TRBV6-1,TRBJ2-5,CASRTGWGETQYF
NA,TRBV5-4,TRBJ2-4,CASTPRAKNIQYF
NA,TRBV20-1,TRBJ2-5,CSADRDRGQETQYF
NA,TRBV27,TRBJ2-2,CASSLGRPNTGELFF